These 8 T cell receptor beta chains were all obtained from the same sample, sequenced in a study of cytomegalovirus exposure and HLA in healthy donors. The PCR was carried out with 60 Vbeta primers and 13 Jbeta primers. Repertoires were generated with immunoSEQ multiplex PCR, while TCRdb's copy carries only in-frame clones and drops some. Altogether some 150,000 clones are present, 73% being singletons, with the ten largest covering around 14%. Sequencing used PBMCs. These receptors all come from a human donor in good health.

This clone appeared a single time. For the CDR3, the DNA is TGTGCCAGCAGCTCTTGGACTAGCGGGGGGGCCGCGGATACGCAGTATTTT. Translated: CASSSWTSGGAADTQYF. V is TRBV11-2 and J is TRBJ2-3, with TRBD2 matching over 15 bases. Germline CDR1 and CDR2: SGHAT and FQNNGV. The CDR3 sequence is 17 residues long. The V segment lost 4 bases and the J segment 6 bases; nucleotides outside the gene matches: 8.

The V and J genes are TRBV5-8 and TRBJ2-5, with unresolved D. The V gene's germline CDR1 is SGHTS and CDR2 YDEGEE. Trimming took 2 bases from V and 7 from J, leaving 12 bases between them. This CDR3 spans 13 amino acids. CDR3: CASSFPGYGTQYF. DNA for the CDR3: TGTGCCAGCAGCTTCCCAGGTTATGGGACCCAGTACTTC.

The CDR3 coding sequence is TGCGCCAGCCGGACTAGCGGGAACTCCTACGAGCAGTACTTC. It codes for CASRTSGNSYEQYF. This chain connects TRBV5-1 to TRBJ2-7, with TRBD2 identical over 12 bases. Germline V CDR1 and CDR2: SGHRS, YFSETQ. J gave up 0 bases and V 7 bases, and 2 bases lay outside the gene matches. This CDR3 has 14 amino acids. The full variable domain, completed using reference TRBV5-1 and TRBJ2-7, is KAGVTQTPRYLIKTRGQQVTLSCSPISGHRSVSWYQQTPGQGLQFLFEYFSETQRNKGNFPGRFSGRQFSNSRSEMNVSTLELGDSALYLCASRTSGNSYEQYFGPGTRLTVT.

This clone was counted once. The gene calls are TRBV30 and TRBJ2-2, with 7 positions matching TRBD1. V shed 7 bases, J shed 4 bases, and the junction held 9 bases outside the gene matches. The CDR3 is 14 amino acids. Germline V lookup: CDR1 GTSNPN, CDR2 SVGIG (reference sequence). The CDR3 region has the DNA TGTGCCTTTGACTGGGACAGACGCACCGGGGAGCTGTTTTTT. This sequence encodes CAFDWDRRTGELFF.

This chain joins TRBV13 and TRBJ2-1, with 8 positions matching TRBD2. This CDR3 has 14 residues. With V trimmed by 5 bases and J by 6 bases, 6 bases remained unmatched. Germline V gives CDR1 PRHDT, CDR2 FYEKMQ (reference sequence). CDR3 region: CASSPGLDLNEQFF. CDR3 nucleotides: TGTGCCAGCAGCCCGGGACTAGACCTCAATGAGCAGTTCTTC.

The CDR3 region has the DNA TGTGCCAGCAGCGGACCGGGACAGGGAATTTCACCCCTCCACTTT. It yields the protein CASSGPGQGISPLHF. The V call is TRBV5-6, the J call TRBJ1-6, with 9 bases lining up with TRBD1. This CDR3 has 15 amino acids. V gave up 4 bases and J gave up 9 bases; unmatched junction bases: 8. From germline, CDR1 is SGHDT and CDR2 YYEEEE.

The CDR3 DNA reads as TGTGCCAGCAGCCCGGGGGGCCCGAGCTCCTACAATGAGCAGTTCTTC. Encoded protein: CASSPGGPSSYNEQFF. The chain links TRBV5-6 to TRBJ2-1; possibly TRBD2 for D (7 bases). Germline V CDR1 and CDR2: SGHDT, YYEEEE. The CDR3 runs to 16 residues. The V and J ends lost 4 bases and 0 bases respectively, with 14 bases between them.

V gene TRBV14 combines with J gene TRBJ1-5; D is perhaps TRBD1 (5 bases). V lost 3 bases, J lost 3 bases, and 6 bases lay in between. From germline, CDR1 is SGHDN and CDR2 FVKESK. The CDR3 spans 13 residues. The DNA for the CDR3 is TGTGCCAGCAGCCAGACAGACAATCAGCCCCAGCATTTT. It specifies CASSQTDNQPQHF.